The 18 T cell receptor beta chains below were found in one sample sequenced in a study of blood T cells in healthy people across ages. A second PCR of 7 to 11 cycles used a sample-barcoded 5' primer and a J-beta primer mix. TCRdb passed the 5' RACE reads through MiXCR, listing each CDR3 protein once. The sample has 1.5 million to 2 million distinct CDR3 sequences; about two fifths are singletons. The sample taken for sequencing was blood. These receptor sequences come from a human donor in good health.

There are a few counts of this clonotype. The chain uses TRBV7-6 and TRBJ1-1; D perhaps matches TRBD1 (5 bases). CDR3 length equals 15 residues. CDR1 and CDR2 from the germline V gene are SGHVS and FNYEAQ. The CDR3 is CATQRGVSMNTEAFF. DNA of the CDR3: TGTGCTACCCAGAGGGGAGTCAGCATGAACACTGAAGCTTTCTTT.

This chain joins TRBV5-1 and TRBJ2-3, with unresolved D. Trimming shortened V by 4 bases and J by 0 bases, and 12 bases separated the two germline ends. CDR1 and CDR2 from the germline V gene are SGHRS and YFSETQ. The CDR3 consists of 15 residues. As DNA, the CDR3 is TGCGCCAGCAGCCAGTTCTCGGACAGCACAGATACGCAGTATTTT. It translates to CASSQFSDSTDTQYF.

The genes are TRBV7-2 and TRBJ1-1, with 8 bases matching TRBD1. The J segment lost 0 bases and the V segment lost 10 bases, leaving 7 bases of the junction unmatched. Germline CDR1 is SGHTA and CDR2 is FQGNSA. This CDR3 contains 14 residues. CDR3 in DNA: TGTGCCATCCAGGGGGCCAGGATGAACACTGAAGCTTTCTTT. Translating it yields CAIQGARMNTEAFF.

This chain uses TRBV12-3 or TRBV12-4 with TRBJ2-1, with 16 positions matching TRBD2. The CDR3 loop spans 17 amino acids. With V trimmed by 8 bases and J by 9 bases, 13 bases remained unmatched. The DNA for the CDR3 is TGTGCCAGCGGCTCGAAAGGGACTAGCGGGGGGGCCGCTGAGCAGTTCTTC. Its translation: CASGSKGTSGGAAEQFF.

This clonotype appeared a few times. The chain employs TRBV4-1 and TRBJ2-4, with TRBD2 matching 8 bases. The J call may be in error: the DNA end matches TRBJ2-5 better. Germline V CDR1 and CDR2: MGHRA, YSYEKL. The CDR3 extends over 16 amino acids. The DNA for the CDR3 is TGCGCCAGCAGCCAAGATCAGCGGGGGCGAGTGGAGACCCAGTACTTC. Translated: CASSQDQRGRVETQYF.

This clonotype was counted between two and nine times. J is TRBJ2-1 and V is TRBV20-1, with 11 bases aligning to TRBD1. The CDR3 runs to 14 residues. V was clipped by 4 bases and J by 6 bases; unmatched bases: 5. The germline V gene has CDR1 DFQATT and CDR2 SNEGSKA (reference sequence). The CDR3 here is CSAIPGTGGNEQFF. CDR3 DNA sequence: TGCAGTGCTATCCCCGGGACAGGGGGCAATGAGCAGTTCTTC.

CDR3 nucleotides: TGTGCCATCAGTGTACGGAGCAATCAGCCCCAGCATTTT. Protein sequence: CAISVRSNQPQHF. This chain links TRBV10-3 with TRBJ1-5; the D is unclear. CDR1 and CDR2 from the germline V gene are ENHRY and SYGVKD. This CDR3 contains 13 residues. Deletions cut 4 bases from V and 1 base from J, with 5 bases between.

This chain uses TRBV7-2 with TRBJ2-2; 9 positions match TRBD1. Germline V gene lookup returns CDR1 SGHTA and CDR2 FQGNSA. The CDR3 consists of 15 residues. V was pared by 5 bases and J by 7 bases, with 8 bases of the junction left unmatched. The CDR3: CASSPGTGLSGELFF. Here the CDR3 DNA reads TGTGCCAGCAGCCCCGGGACAGGGTTGAGCGGGGAGCTGTTTTTT.

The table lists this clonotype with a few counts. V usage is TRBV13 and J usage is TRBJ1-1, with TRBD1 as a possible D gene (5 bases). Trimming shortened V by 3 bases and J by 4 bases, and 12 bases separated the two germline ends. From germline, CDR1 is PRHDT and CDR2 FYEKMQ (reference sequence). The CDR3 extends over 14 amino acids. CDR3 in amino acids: CASSFQGFGTEAFF. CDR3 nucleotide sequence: TGTGCCAGCAGCTTTCAGGGATTTGGCACTGAAGCTTTCTTT. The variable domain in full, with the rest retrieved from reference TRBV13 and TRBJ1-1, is AAGVIQSPRHLIKEKRETATLKCYPIPRHDTVYWYQQGPGQDPQFLISFYEKMQSDKGSIPDRFSAQQFSDYHSELNMSSLELGDSALYFCASSFQGFGTEAFFGQGTRLTVV.

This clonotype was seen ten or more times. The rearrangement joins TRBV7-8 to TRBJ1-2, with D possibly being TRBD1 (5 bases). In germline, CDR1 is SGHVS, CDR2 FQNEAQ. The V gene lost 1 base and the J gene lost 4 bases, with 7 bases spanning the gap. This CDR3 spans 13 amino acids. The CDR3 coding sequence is TGTGCCAGCAGCTTAGACAGGACCTATGGCTACACCTTC. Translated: CASSLDRTYGYTF. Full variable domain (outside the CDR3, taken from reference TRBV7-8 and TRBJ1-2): GAGVSQSPRYKVAKRGQDVALRCDPISGHVSLFWYQQALGQGPEFLTYFQNEAQLDKSGLPSDRFFAERPEGSVSTLKIQRTQQEDSAVYLCASSLDRTYGYTFGSGTRLTVV.

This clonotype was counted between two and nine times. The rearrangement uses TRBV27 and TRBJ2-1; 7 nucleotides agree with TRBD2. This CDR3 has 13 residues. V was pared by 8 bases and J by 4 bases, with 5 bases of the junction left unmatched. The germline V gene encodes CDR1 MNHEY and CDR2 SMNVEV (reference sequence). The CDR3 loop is CASRDYQYNEQFF. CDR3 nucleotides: TGTGCCAGCCGGGACTACCAATACAATGAGCAGTTCTTC.

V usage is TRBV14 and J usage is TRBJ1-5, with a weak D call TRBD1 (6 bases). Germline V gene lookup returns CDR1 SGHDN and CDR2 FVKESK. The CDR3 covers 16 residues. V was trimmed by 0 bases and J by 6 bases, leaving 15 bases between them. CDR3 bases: TGTGCCAGCAGCCAAGAAGCGAACAGGGTGGTTCAGCCCCAGCATTTT. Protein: CASSQEANRVVQPQHF.

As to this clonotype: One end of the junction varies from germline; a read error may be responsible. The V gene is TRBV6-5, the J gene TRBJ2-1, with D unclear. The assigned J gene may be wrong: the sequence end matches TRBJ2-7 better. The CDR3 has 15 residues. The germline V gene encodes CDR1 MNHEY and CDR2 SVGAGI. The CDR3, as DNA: TGCGCCAGCAGTTTGTTCTTAAGCTCCTACAATGAGCAGTACTTC. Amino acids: CASSLFLSSYNEQYF.

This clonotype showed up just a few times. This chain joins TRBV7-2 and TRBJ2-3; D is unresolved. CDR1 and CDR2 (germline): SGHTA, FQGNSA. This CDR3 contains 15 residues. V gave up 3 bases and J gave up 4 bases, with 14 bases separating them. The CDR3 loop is CASSLEPLGADTQYF. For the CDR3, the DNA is TGTGCCAGCAGCTTGGAACCCTTGGGCGCAGATACGCAGTATTTT. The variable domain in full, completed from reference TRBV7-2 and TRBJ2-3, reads GAGVSQSPSNKVTEKGKDVELRCDPISGHTALYWYRQSLGQGLEFLIYFQGNSAPDKSGLPSDRFSAERTGGSVSTLTIQRTQQEDSAVYLCASSLEPLGADTQYFGPGTRLTVL.

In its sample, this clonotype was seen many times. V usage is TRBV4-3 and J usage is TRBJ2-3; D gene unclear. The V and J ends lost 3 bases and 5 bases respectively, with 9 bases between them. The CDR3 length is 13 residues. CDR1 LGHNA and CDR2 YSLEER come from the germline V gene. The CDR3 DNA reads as TGCGCCAGCAGCCAGGAATTGCGAGATACGCAGTATTTT. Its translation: CASSQELRDTQYF.

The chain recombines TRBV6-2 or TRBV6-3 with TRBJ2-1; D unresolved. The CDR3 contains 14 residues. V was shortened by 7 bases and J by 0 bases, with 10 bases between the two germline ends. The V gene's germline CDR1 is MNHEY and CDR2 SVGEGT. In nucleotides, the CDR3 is TGTGCCAGCAATCCGATGGGCTCCTACAATGAGCAGTTCTTC. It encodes CASNPMGSYNEQFF.

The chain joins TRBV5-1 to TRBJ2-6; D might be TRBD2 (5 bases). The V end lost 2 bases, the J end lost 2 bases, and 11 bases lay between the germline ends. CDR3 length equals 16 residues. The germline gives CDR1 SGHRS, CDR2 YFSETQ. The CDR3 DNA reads TGCGCCAGCAGCTTACTCGCGGGCACTGGGGCCAACGTCCTGACTTTC. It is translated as CASSLLAGTGANVLTF.

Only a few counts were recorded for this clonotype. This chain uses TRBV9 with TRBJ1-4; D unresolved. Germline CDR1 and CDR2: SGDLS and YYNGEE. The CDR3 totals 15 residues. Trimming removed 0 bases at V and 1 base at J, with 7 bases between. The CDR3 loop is CASSVAGLTNEKLFF. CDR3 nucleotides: TGTGCCAGCAGCGTAGCCGGACTAACTAATGAAAAACTGTTTTTT.